Sequencing of this T cell receptor (beta chain) was carried out in a study of T cell responses to AZD1222 COVID-19 vaccine (TCRdb year 2021). At the level of the whole study: AZD1222 recipients with second doses at about 4 weeks or about 12 weeks were pooled, because spike-specific TCR depth and breadth did not differ between schedules. TCR sequencing was performed for 230 to 250 trial participants, of whom roughly 200 were given two doses of AZD1222 and 26 were given two doses of MenACWY control vaccine. Trial participants were enrolled by age into subgroups of 18-55, 56-69 and 70-plus years, and 148, 28 and 57 TCR-sequenced participants, respectively, were included in these subgroups. What the research found in general, with its limitations: CD4 TCRs associated with the vaccine covered the entire spike protein, and the dominant responses were in regions 160-218 and 743-854. The 56-69-year group was small, and its depth increase did not reach significance, likely because of low power. Conclusions about previously exposed vaccinees are limited because only five to seven AZD1222 recipients were SARS-CoV-2 seropositive at baseline. Most participants were white British and females outnumbered males, and the authors suggested that clonal diversity may have been underestimated. Because no day 14 peak-response samples were available, the repertoires could be characterized only after the peak T cell response. A significant rise in spike-specific TCR breadth and depth was observed after two AZD1222 doses relative to day 0 and relative to MenACWY recipients. Nearly half of unique spike-specific TCRs reportedly recognized epitopes outside regions mutated in the B.1.351 and B.1.1.7 variants.

The junction shows trimming of 3 bases on V and 1 base on J, plus 12 bases between the germline ends. Reading from cysteine to phenylalanine, the CDR3 counts 15 amino acids. Only the CDR3 portion is preserved as DNA: 45 bases, with reading frame beginning at the first base. CDR1 and CDR2, per the germline V gene, are MGHRA and YSYEKL. The CDR3 regions of human TCRbeta chains were analyzed by immunosequencing. From the authors' description of their analysis: TCRs in the repertoires were matched against a reference library of SARS-CoV-2-specific TCRs that had been generated with the MIRA antigen-specificity platform. Breadth was defined as the fraction of unique TCRs that were SARS-CoV-2-associated. Depth was defined as the fraction of total T cells that were SARS-CoV-2-associated. Using the MIRA data, each spike-specific TCR was assigned both to the spike region to which the TCR was reactive and to a CD4 or CD8 class. Log10-transformed breadth and depth values were compared by one-way ANOVA with Sidak's multiple comparisons tests. Held by TCRdb, this immuneACCESS table contains in-frame sequences only and omits some clones. Under half of the omission traces to an unresolved V gene where checked; the cause of the rest is unknown. V, J and clone size derive from that table, while D and trimming were established from the DNA sequence. A total of fewer than 120,000 clones appear in this sample, about 90% of them only once. The top ten clonotypes cover roughly 7% of the sample.

In regard to this clone: Its target antigen remains unknown. Base qualities are missing; no much larger clone stands one base away.

This specimen's time point label, per the study, means: baseline before first vaccination. The vaccinee samples were drawn from two UK trials, COV001 and COV002, one of which was a single-blind randomized controlled phase 2/3 trial testing AZD1222 (ChAdOx1 nCoV-19) in healthy adults. For TCRbeta chain sequencing, PBMC samples were collected from trial participants at day 0 and at day 28 after the second dose. The sample was peripheral blood, taken on day 0 of AZD1222 vaccination. This TCR came from an adult in good health. The receptor chain draws on TRBV4-1 and TRBJ2-5; the D segment could be TRBD1, given 5 matching bases. The DNA sequence is given as TGCGCCAGCAGCCAGGAAGACAGTTCCCAAGAGACCCAGTACTTC. Its protein reads: CASSQEDSSQETQYF.